Each of the 25 T cell receptor beta chains below was sequenced from the same sample in a study of T-cell reconstitution after alpha-beta-depleted transplantation in children (dated by TCRdb to about 2016). The receptor library was made with PCR. Sequencing used an Illumina HiSeq 2500. Molecular barcoding was employed in the preparation of TCR libraries, with unique molecular identifiers being used to normalize TCRbeta repertoire quantification. Clones were called with MiXCR by TCRdb after fastp trimmed the public reads at Q25, and only in-frame beta chains were retained. CDR3 protein sequences are deduplicated, and each keeps its most common genes and DNA. Across this sample there are 200,000 to 250,000 distinct CDR3 sequences, with 8% to 10% seen only once. Together, the top ten hold approximately 6.2% of the sample. The material was PBMCs from the stem cell graft donor, obtained from the stem cell graft. The receptor set was obtained from a human donor who donated a stem cell graft to a child with acute lymphoblastic leukemia.

A word on this clonotype: It may be a read error: a sequence one base away is much more abundant. The conserved closing phenylalanine or tryptophan is absent in this CDR3, likely reflecting a read error. The CDR3 DNA sequence: TGTGCCAGCAGTGAAATGAGGGACAGTTCGGACAATGAGCAGTTCTTG. It yields the protein CASSEMRDSSDNEQFL. The chain combines TRBV25-1 with TRBJ2-1; TRBD1 aligns across 7 bases. Germline lookup yields CDR1 MGHDK and CDR2 SYGVNS. V shed 2 bases and J 5 bases; nucleotides not matched to a gene: 9. This CDR3 is built from 16 residues.

The table lists this clonotype with a few counts. The chain uses TRBV5-5 and TRBJ2-2, with 7 bases fitting TRBD1. V lost 3 bases, J lost 6 bases, and 8 bases stayed unmatched. CDR3 length: 15 residues. CDR1 is SGHKS and CDR2 is YYEKEE in the germline V gene (reference sequence). The CDR3 DNA is TGTGCCAGCAGCTACCTGACAGGGCCGGCCGGGGAGCTGTTTTTT. Translation: CASSYLTGPAGELFF.

This chain connects TRBV20-1 to TRBJ2-1, with 8 bases aligning to TRBD2. Germline V gene sequence: CDR1 DFQATT, CDR2 SNEGSKA (reference sequence). The CDR3 is made up of 15 amino acids. The V gene end was trimmed by 2 bases and the J gene end by 4 bases; junction bases not matched to a gene: 7. The CDR3 coding sequence is TGCAGTGCTAGAAGTGTCGGGGGGGCTTACAATGAGCAGTTCTTC. Translated: CSARSVGGAYNEQFF.

This rearrangement joins TRBV20-1 to TRBJ2-1; the match to TRBD2 covers 10 bases. V lost 3 bases to trimming and J lost 4 bases; unmatched junction nucleotides: 6. Looked up from germline, CDR1 is DFQATT and CDR2 is SNEGSKA (reference sequence). The CDR3 is 15 amino acids. In DNA, the CDR3 is TGCAGTGCTAGGCCCGTAGCGGGGGGTTACAATGAGCAGTTCTTC. Its protein is CSARPVAGGYNEQFF.

This clonotype was seen many times. The J gene is TRBJ2-7, the V gene TRBV2; D possibly corresponds to TRBD2 (6 bases). V dropped 6 bases and J dropped 2 bases, with 11 bases sitting between them. In germline, CDR1 is SNHLY, CDR2 FYNNEI. CDR3 length: 13 amino acids. In DNA, the CDR3 is TGTGCCAGCAGAGTGGGGGGAACCTACGAGCAGTACTTC. It is translated as CASRVGGTYEQYF.

This clonotype was recorded a few times. The chain carries TRBV5-6 and TRBJ1-6; D may be TRBD1 (5 bases). V gave up 1 base and J gave up 10 bases, with 15 bases separating them. Per the germline V gene, CDR1 is SGHDT and CDR2 is YYEEEE. This CDR3 has 15 residues. The CDR3 region is CASSLNAGGRSPLHF. For the CDR3, the DNA is TGTGCCAGCAGCTTGAATGCGGGGGGACGGTCACCCCTCCACTTT.

This clonotype was picked up many times. This rearrangement joins TRBV6-5 to TRBJ1-1; a possible D gene is TRBD1 (5 bases). V lost 5 bases, J lost 3 bases, and 7 bases lay in between. The germline V gene encodes CDR1 MNHEY and CDR2 SVGAGI. The CDR3 spans 12 residues. The CDR3 reads CASSRGHTEAFF. CDR3 DNA sequence: TGTGCCAGCAGTAGGGGACACACTGAAGCTTTCTTT.

The sample holds many counts of this clonotype. The V and J genes are TRBV13 and TRBJ2-7; TRBD1 agrees at 9 bases. The CDR3 covers 15 residues. Germline CDR1 and CDR2: PRHDT and FYEKMQ (reference sequence). V was pared by 5 bases and J by 1 base, with 6 bases of the junction left unmatched. The CDR3 DNA reads TGTGCCAGCAGCGAGAGGGGGACAGGGTCCTACGAGCAGTACTTC. This sequence encodes CASSERGTGSYEQYF.

This chain uses TRBV2 with TRBJ1-4; TRBD1 might be the D (5 bases). V was clipped by 10 bases and J by 4 bases, with 10 bases between them. The CDR3 is 12 residues long. The germline CDR1 and CDR2 sequences are SNHLY and FYNNEI. The CDR3 DNA sequence: TGTGCCACGACAGCCTATAATGAAAAACTGTTTTTT. As protein: CATTAYNEKLFF.

The chain joins TRBV6-5 to TRBJ1-5; the D is unclear. The V end was cut by 2 bases, the J end by 3 bases, with 11 bases between. CDR1 and CDR2 (germline): MNHEY, SVGAGI. The CDR3 length is 15 residues. CDR3 in amino acids: CASSYGGVDNQPQHF. DNA for the CDR3: TGTGCCAGCAGTTACGGTGGAGTTGACAATCAGCCCCAGCATTTT.

This clonotype was seen repeatedly, ten times or more. The rearrangement links TRBV5-1 to TRBJ2-7; D unclear. In germline, CDR1 is SGHRS, CDR2 YFSETQ. This CDR3 region has 12 residues. Trimming removed 0 bases at V and 2 bases at J, with 3 bases between. CDR3 sequence reads: CASSLDAYEQYF. In nucleotides, the CDR3 is TGCGCCAGCAGCTTGGACGCCTACGAGCAGTACTTC.

The chain is built from TRBV7-9 and TRBJ2-3; no reliable D call. Per germline, CDR1 SEHNR and CDR2 FQNEAQ (reference sequence). This CDR3 comprises 14 residues. V dropped 5 bases and J dropped 4 bases, with 13 bases sitting between them. In nucleotides, the CDR3 is TGTGCCAGCAGCCCGCCGACTGGAGCAGATACGCAGTATTTT. Protein product: CASSPPTGADTQYF.

This clonotype was detected only a few times. CDR3 DNA sequence: TGTGCCAGCAGCACCGTGGGGCCGAAAGAGACCCAGTACTTC. Translation: CASSTVGPKETQYF. The chain carries TRBV6-5 and TRBJ2-5; D possibly corresponds to TRBD1 (5 bases). The V gene lost 6 bases and the J gene lost 3 bases, with 14 bases spanning the gap. The CDR3 contains 14 residues. The V gene's germline CDR1 is MNHEY and CDR2 SVGAGI.

This clonotype was counted between two and nine times. The CDR3 DNA is TGTGCCAGCAGTTATTCTTCGACAGGGTCTTTTGAAGCTTTCTTT. Its protein product is CASSYSSTGSFEAFF. The rearrangement joins TRBV6-5 to TRBJ1-1, with 7 bases lining up with TRBD1. The CDR3 loop spans 15 amino acids. Germline V gene data show CDR1 as MNHEY and CDR2 as SVGAGI. V shed 3 bases, J shed 7 bases, and the junction held 11 bases outside the gene matches.

In this sample, this clonotype turned up many times. The CDR3 coding sequence is TGTGCCAGCAGCGTAGGCGGCCCCGGGGAGCTGTTTTTT. Its translation is CASSVGGPGELFF. The V call is TRBV7-6, the J call TRBJ2-2; D is unclear. The V gene's germline CDR1 is SGHVS and CDR2 FNYEAQ. The CDR3 runs 13 residues. Trimming cost V 5 bases and J 6 bases, with 10 bases left between them.

The J gene is TRBJ1-3, the V gene TRBV10-3; D is possibly TRBD1 (6 bases). CDR3 length: 17 residues. V was cut by 3 bases and J by 0 bases, with 15 bases left in between. The germline CDR1 and CDR2 sequences are ENHRY and SYGVKD. The CDR3 nucleotides are TGTGCCATCAGTGACCAGCAACAGGGAGTCTCTGGAAACACCATATATTTT. It translates to CAISDQQQGVSGNTIYF.

In its sample, this clonotype was seen a few times. This chain links TRBV5-6 with TRBJ2-1, with D possibly being TRBD2 (6 bases). Germline V gene sequence: CDR1 SGHDT, CDR2 YYEEEE. V lost 4 bases and J 16 bases, leaving 18 bases between the germline ends. This CDR3 has 12 amino acids. The CDR3 nucleotides are TGTGCCAGCAGCGAGCGACTAGGGAGGCTATTCTTC. Translating it yields CASSERLGRLFF.

This clonotype was detected many times. This rearrangement joins TRBV29-1 to TRBJ2-4; the D is unclear. The ends were cut back, 2 bases at V and 7 bases at J, with 6 bases in the middle. CDR1 is SQVTM, CDR2 ANQGSEA, per germline. The CDR3 runs to 11 residues. The CDR3 loop is CSVEFVNIQYF. The CDR3 DNA reads TGCAGCGTTGAATTTGTGAACATTCAGTACTTC.

This clonotype came up a few times. The chain is built from TRBV12-3 or TRBV12-4 and TRBJ1-6; 8 nucleotides line up with TRBD1. The CDR3 spans 15 residues. With 6 bases clipped from V and 10 bases from J, the junction kept 11 bases outside the gene matches. The CDR3 bases are TGTGCCAGCAGCTACCAAGGACAGGGAGCATCACCCCTCCACTTT. Protein sequence: CASSYQGQGASPLHF.

Many counts were recorded for this clonotype. This sequence joins TRBV3-1 and TRBJ1-1; D is perhaps TRBD1 (6 bases). The CDR3 runs to 15 residues. V lost 4 bases, J lost 4 bases, and 16 bases lay in between. Looked up from germline, CDR1 is LGHDT and CDR2 is YNNKEL (reference sequence). The CDR3 protein is CASSPLGGGGTEAFF. The DNA of the CDR3 is TGTGCCAGCAGCCCCCTCGGGGGAGGGGGCACTGAAGCTTTCTTT. The full variable domain, rest sourced from reference TRBV3-1 and TRBJ1-1, is DTAVSQTPKYLVTQMGNDKSIKCEQNLGHDTMYWYKQDSKKFLKIMFSYNNKELIINETVPNRFSPKSPDKAHLNLHINSLELGDSAVYFCASSPLGGGGTEAFFGQGTRLTVV.

This clonotype was picked up a small number of times. The chain employs TRBV7-2 and TRBJ2-1; TRBD2 matches at 8 bases. The CDR3 sequence is 16 residues long. Looked up from germline, CDR1 is SGHTA and CDR2 is FQGNSA. The J segment lost 3 bases and the V segment lost 5 bases, leaving 9 bases of the junction unmatched. The DNA of the CDR3 is TGTGCCAGCAGCCCCCACGGGGGGGGCTACTACAATGAGCAGTTCTTC. Residues: CASSPHGGGYYNEQFF.

This clonotype has only a few counts. A much larger clone lies one base from this, so it may be a read error. This chain uses TRBV4-2 with TRBJ1-2, with 9 bases aligning to TRBD1. CDR3 length: 14 amino acids. V gave up 1 base and J gave up 3 bases; unmatched junction bases: 0. Per the germline V gene, CDR1 is LGHNA and CDR2 is YNFKEQ. This chain's CDR3 is CASSQGTGDYGYTF. In DNA, the CDR3 is TGTGCCAGCAGCCAAGGGACAGGGGACTATGGCTACACCTTC.

The chain combines TRBV5-1 with TRBJ1-3, with D possibly being TRBD1 (6 bases). The CDR3 covers 16 residues. Trimming removed 2 bases at V and 2 bases at J, with 14 bases between. Germline V lookup: CDR1 SGHRS, CDR2 YFSETQ. For the CDR3, the DNA is TGCGCCAGCAGCTTTGACCTCAGGGGAGCTGGAAACACCATATATTTT. Translated: CASSFDLRGAGNTIYF.

Worth noting for this clonotype: A much larger clone is a single base away; this may be a read error. The rearrangement links TRBV29-1 to TRBJ2-7, with 9 bases identical to TRBD1. The CDR3 runs to 15 residues. V lost 3 bases, J lost 4 bases, and 10 bases stayed unmatched. The germline CDR1 and CDR2 sequences are SQVTM and ANQGSEA. The chain's CDR3 is CSVEGLRTGEYEQYF. The CDR3 nucleotides read TGCAGCGTTGAGGGGCTAAGGACAGGGGAATACGAGCAGTACTTC.

The sample holds many counts of this clonotype. The chain couples TRBV10-3 to TRBJ1-3; tentatively, D is TRBD1 (5 bases). V lost 4 bases, J lost 0 bases, and 10 bases lay in between. Germline values: CDR1 ENHRY, CDR2 SYGVKD. This CDR3 contains 15 residues. The CDR3 is CAISGQLDSGNTIYF. Written as DNA, the CDR3 is TGTGCCATCAGTGGACAGTTAGACTCTGGAAACACCATATATTTT.